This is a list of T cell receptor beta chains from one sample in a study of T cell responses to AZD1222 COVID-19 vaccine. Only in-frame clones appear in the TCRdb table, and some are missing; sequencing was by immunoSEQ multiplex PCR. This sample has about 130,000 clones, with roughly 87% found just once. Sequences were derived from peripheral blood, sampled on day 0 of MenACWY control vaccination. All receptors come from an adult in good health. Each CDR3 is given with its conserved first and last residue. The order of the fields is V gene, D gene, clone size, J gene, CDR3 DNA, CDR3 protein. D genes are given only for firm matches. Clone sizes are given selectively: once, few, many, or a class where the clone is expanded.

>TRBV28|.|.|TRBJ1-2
TGTGCCAGCAGTCCCCCGAGGGGGAATGGGGGCTACACCTTC
CASSPPRGNGGYTF
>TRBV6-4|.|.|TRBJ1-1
TGTGCCAGCAGCAGGTCAGGGAACACTGAAGCTTTCTTT
CASSRSGNTEAFF
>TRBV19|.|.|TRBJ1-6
TGTGCCAGTAGTCGGACAGAGAATTCACCCCTCCACTTT
CASSRTENSPLHF
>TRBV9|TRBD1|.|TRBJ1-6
TGTGCCAGCAGCGTACTCGGGGACAGCAATTCACCCCTCCACTTT
CASSVLGDSNSPLHF
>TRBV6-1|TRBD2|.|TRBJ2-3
TGTGCCAGCAGTGAATTCGGGGTAGCGGGAAACACAGATACGCAGTATTTT
CASSEFGVAGNTDTQYF
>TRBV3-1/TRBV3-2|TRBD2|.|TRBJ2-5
TGTGCCAGCAGCCAAGCTACTAGCGGGGGGGCAGAGACCCAGTACTTC
CASSQATSGGAETQYF
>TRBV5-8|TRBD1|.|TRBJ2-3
TGTGCCAGCAGCTCCCCGGGACAGTTCCCTCCTTACACAGATACGCAGTATTTT
CASSSPGQFPPYTDTQYF
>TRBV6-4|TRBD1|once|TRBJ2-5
TGTGCCAGCAGTCCGGGACAGGGGGCAGAGACCCAGTACTTC
CASSPGQGAETQYF
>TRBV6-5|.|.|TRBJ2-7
TGTGCCAGCAGTTACGACCCCCGGGACCTATCCCACGAGCAGTACTTC
CASSYDPRDLSHEQYF
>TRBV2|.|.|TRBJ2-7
TGTGCCAGCAGGAGGACTGTCAGCTCCTACGAGCAGTACTTC
CASRRTVSSYEQYF
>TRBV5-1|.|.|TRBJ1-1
TGCGCCAGCAGCTTGGGGGGGGCGCGGGACACTGAAGCTTTCTTT
CASSLGGARDTEAFF
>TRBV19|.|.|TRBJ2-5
TGTGCCACCAGTACGCAGGGAAGAGAGACCCAGTACTTC
CATSTQGRETQYF
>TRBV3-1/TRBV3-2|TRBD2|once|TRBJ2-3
TGTGCCAGCGGCCAACCGGGACTAGCGGCAGATACGCAGTATTTT
CASGQPGLAADTQYF
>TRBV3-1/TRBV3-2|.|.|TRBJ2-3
TGTGCCAGCAGCCAAGGGGGGACAACAGATACGCAGTATTTT
CASSQGGTTDTQYF
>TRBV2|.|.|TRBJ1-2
TGTGCCAGCAGTGAAAGTGCCAAGGCCCGGGAGGGCTACACCTTC
CASSESAKAREGYTF
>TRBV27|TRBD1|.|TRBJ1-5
TGTGCCAGCAGTTGGGGGACAGCTGACAATCAGCCCCAGCATTTT
CASSWGTADNQPQHF
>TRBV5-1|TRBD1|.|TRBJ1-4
TGCGCCAGCAGCACCGGACAGGAACTTAATGAAAAACTGTTTTTT
CASSTGQELNEKLFF
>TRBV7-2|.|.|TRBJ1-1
TGTGCCAGCAGCTTAGGGTGGACACTTGGTGAAGCTTTCTTT
CASSLGWTLGEAFF
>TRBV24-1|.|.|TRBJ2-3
TGTGCCACCAGTGATCCGTTCCGGCGTGGCACAGATACGCAGTATTTT
CATSDPFRRGTDTQYF
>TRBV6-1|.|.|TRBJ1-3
TGTGCCAGCAGTGAGTTAGGCGCCGTCGGTGGAAACACCATATATTTT
CASSELGAVGGNTIYF
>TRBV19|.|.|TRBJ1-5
TGTGCCAGTAGTTCTACAGAGAACAATCAGCCCCAGCATTTT
CASSSTENNQPQHF
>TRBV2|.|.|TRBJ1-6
TGTGCCAGCAGTGAAGCCAATTCACCCCTCCACTTT
CASSEANSPLHF
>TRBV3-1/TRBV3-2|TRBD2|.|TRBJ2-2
TGTGCCAGCAGCGCGGGGGGGCGGACCGGGGAGCTGTTTTTT
CASSAGGRTGELFF
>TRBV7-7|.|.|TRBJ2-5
TGTGCCAGCAGCTTAGCTGGTTTGACGAGAGAGACCCAGTACTTC
CASSLAGLTRETQYF
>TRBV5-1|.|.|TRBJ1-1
TGCGCCAGCAGCTTGCTGCGGGGGCCCCTCATGAACACTGAAGCTTTCTTT
CASSLLRGPLMNTEAFF
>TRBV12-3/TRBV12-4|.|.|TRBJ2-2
TGTGCCAGCAGTGCACGACAGGCCGGGGAGCTGTTTTTT
CASSARQAGELFF
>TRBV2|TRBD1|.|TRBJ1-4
TGTGCCAGCAGAGGACAGGCCACAACTAATGAAAAACTGTTTTTT
CASRGQATTNEKLFF
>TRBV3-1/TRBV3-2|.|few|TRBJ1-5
TGTGCCAGCAGCCTTCAGGCTACCAATCAGCCCCAGCATTTT
CASSLQATNQPQHF
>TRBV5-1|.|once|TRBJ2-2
TGCGCCAGCAGCTTGGTCAGGTCGGACACCGGGGAGCTGTTTTTT
CASSLVRSDTGELFF
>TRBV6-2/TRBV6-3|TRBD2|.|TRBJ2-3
TGTGCCAGCAGCATTGGTCGCACTTGGATAGCGGGGGTCACAGATACGCAGTATTTT
CASSIGRTWIAGVTDTQYF
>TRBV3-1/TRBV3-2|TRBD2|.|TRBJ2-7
TGTGCCAGCAGCCAGAAGTCTAGCGGACTCTCCTACGAGCAGTACTTC
CASSQKSSGLSYEQYF
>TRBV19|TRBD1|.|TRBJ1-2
TGTGCCAGTAGTATGAGGGACAGGGTATTCTATGGCTACACCTTC
CASSMRDRVFYGYTF
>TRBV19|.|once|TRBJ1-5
TGTGCCAGTAGTATGTTAAGCTACGATCAGCCCCAGCATTTT
CASSMLSYDQPQHF
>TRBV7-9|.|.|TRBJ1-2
TGTGCCAGCAGCCCCGGGACACTGGACGTGGACTATGGCTACACCTTC
CASSPGTLDVDYGYTF
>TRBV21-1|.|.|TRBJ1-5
TGTGCCAGCAGCAAAGACTTTGGGGATAGCAATCAGCCCCAGCATTTT
CASSKDFGDSNQPQHF
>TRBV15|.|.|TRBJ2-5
TGTGCCACCAGCGGTCTCGGACATTCGGAGACCCAGTACTTC
CATSGLGHSETQYF
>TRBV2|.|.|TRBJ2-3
TGTGCCAGCAGTACAGGGGATACGCAGTATTTT
CASSTGDTQYF
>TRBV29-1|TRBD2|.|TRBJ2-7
TGCAGCGTTTCGGGACTAGCGGGATCGTACGAGCAGTACTTC
CSVSGLAGSYEQYF
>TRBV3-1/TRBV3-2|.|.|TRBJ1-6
TGTGCCAGCAGCCAAGTAGGAACAGAAACGAATTCATCCCCCCTCCACTTT
CASSQVGTETNSSPLHF
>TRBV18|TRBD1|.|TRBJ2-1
TGTGCCAGCTCACCAAGACAGGGGGCATATGAGCAGTTCTTC
CASSPRQGAYEQFF
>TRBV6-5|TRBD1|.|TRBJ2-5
TGTGCCAGCAGTTACGTCGGGTCAGGGGGCGCGGGGACCCAGTACTTC
CASSYVGSGGAGTQYF
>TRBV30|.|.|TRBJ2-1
TGTGCCTGGAGTCCCCGACAATATGAGCAGTTCTTC
CAWSPRQYEQFF
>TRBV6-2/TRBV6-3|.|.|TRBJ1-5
TGTGCCAGCAGTAGTTCGACAGGAAATCAGCCCCAGCATTTT
CASSSSTGNQPQHF
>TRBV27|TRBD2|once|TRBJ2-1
TGTGCCAGCAGTTTCTGGGGAGGGAATGAGCAGTTCTTC
CASSFWGGNEQFF
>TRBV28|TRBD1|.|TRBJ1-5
TGTGCCAGCAGTGCGGGACAGGGATCCAATCAGCCCCAGCATTTT
CASSAGQGSNQPQHF
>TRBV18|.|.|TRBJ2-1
TGTGCCAGCTCGCCCCGGGGTCACTACAATGAGCAGTTCTTC
CASSPRGHYNEQFF
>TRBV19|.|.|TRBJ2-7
TGTGCCAGTAGTATTACAAGTGGCGGACACTACGAGCAGTACTTC
CASSITSGGHYEQYF
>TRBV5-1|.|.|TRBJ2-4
TGCGCCAGCAGCCCATCCGGGGGCAAAAACATTCAGTACTTC
CASSPSGGKNIQYF
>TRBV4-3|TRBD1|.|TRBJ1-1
TGCGCCAGCAGCCAAGCTACGACAGGGTTGCACACTGAAGCTTTCTTT
CASSQATTGLHTEAFF